The sequence of this TCR beta chain was determined in a study of T cell responses to AZD1222 COVID-19 vaccine. General observations from the study: Seropositivity was recorded at baseline in only six AZD1222 recipients. Donors in the cohort were predominantly white British and more often female, and clonal diversity was possibly underestimated. CD4 TCRs covered the whole spike, strongest at regions 160-218 and 743-854.

This clone has only a few counts. The antigen remains undetermined. Using immunoSEQ multiplex PCR, the repertoire was profiled, and TCRdb retains in-frame clones only, with some absent. The repertoire holds some 170,000 clones, with less than 90% as singletons. Germline CDR1 SGHTA, CDR2 FQGNSA. Germline trimming cut 4 bases from V and 0 bases from J; bases unmatched to any gene: 6. The CDR3 has 16 amino acids. The TCR comes from an adult in good health. The source material was peripheral blood, sampled on day 0 of AZD1222 vaccination. The gene calls are TRBV7-2 and TRBJ1-3, with 7 nucleotides matching TRBD1. CDR3 in DNA: TGTGCCAGCAGCTCCTACAGGGGCAACTCTGGAAACACCATATATTTT. Amino acids: CASSSYRGNSGNTIYF.